This entry describes one T cell receptor (beta chain). Its antigen is not known. PBMCs, at least 7 million per sample, were isolated. Combining a sample-barcoded 5' primer with a J-beta primer mix, a second PCR ran for about 7 to 12 cycles. Through a template-switch adaptor with 12 random nucleotides, each cDNA molecule received a tag. TCRdb processed the 5' RACE reads anew with MiXCR; each CDR3 protein has one entry. This table holds about a million distinct CDR3 sequences, just over 50% found once. This record comes from a study of blood T cells in healthy people across ages. Overall study findings and caveats: Diversity was higher, and naive CD4+ cells more numerous, in long-lived donors than in aged donors.

The CDR3 runs to 12 residues. Trimming stripped 7 bases from V and 6 bases from J, with 10 bases between. The germline CDR1 and CDR2 sequences are MNHNS and SASEGT. Source material: blood. The clonotype was recovered from a woman aged 55-70 years in good health. The chain recombines TRBV6-1 with TRBJ1-5, with D unresolved. CDR3 sequence: CASITPGQPQHF. The DNA for the CDR3 is TGTGCCAGCATCACTCCCGGTCAGCCCCAGCATTTT.